One and the same sample provided the 23 T cell receptor beta chains below, sequenced in a study of T-cell memory formation after mild COVID-19 (dated by TCRdb to about 2021). Preparation of the library involved 5' RACE. Sequencing was performed on an Illumina NovaSeq 6000. Using fastp at Q25 and MiXCR, TCRdb reprocessed the public reads and kept productive beta chains. Every distinct CDR3 protein forms one entry, paired with its most common genes and DNA. The table for this sample lists roughly 310,000 distinct CDR3 sequences; approximately 15% of them were counted only once. 20% to 25% of the sample comes from the top ten. The specimen was PBMCs or a T cell subset sorted from them (not recorded which). Receptors were obtained from a man aged 18 to 35 who had mild COVID-19 (a few samples of this study predate the infection). The sample titles of this study are shuffled in the database, so cell type and time point are left out; the donor was told from shared clones.

This clonotype turned up a few times. The V gene is TRBV5-5, the J gene TRBJ1-3; TRBD1 is a possible D gene (6 bases). This CDR3 spans 19 amino acids. Germline lookup yields CDR1 SGHKS and CDR2 YYEKEE (reference sequence). The ends were cut back, 1 base at V and 0 bases at J, with 20 bases in the middle. CDR3 DNA sequence: TGTGCCAGCAGCTTGAGTCGGGGGGCAGCCAACCCCTCTGGAAACACCATATATTTT. As protein: CASSLSRGAANPSGNTIYF. The variable domain in full, with the rest retrieved from reference TRBV5-5 and TRBJ1-3, is DAGVTQSPTHLIKTRGQQVTLRCSPISGHKSVSWYQQVLGQGPQFIFQYYEKEERGRGNFPDRFSARQFPNYSSELNVNALLLGDSALYLCASSLSRGAANPSGNTIYFGEGSWLTVV.

This clonotype was counted only a few times. This chain uses TRBV14 with TRBJ2-7; the match to TRBD1 covers 9 bases. The CDR3 has 15 residues. Per germline, CDR1 SGHDN and CDR2 FVKESK. The V gene end was trimmed by 3 bases and the J gene end by 2 bases; junction bases not matched to a gene: 5. CDR3 sequence (DNA): TGTGCCAGCAGCCACCCTGGACAGGGGACCTACGAGCAGTACTTC. As protein: CASSHPGQGTYEQYF.

This rearrangement joins TRBV9 to TRBJ2-1; D unresolved. The CDR3 length is 13 residues. CDR1 is SGDLS and CDR2 is YYNGEE in the germline V gene. Trimming took off 0 bases at V and 9 bases at J, with 10 bases between the two ends. CDR3 in amino acids: CASSVGVGFEQFF. The DNA for the CDR3 is TGTGCCAGCAGCGTAGGGGTTGGGTTTGAGCAGTTCTTC.

This clonotype was seen many times. This chain joins TRBV12-3 or TRBV12-4 and TRBJ2-5; 8 nucleotides align to TRBD2. The CDR3 loop spans 12 amino acids. Losses at the gene ends were 10 bases for V and 4 bases for J; bases not matched to a gene: 5. The CDR3 bases are TGTGCCACGGGACTAGTGCCAGAGACCCAGTACTTC. Translating gives CATGLVPETQYF.

This clonotype occurred a few times. The chain carries TRBV2 and TRBJ2-1; D is possibly TRBD1 or TRBD2 (6 bases each). With 8 bases removed from V and 1 base from J, the gap between germline ends came to 24 bases. This CDR3 region has 18 residues. CDR1 and CDR2 (germline): SNHLY, FYNNEI. As DNA, the CDR3 is TGTGCCAGCTACTCGGGTGGTCGATGGGGGGCTTCCTACAATGAGCAGTTCTTC. Its translation is CASYSGGRWGASYNEQFF. Full variable domain (outside the CDR3, taken from reference TRBV2 and TRBJ2-1): EPEVTQTPSHQVTQMGQEVILRCVPISNHLYFYWYRQILGQKVEFLVSFYNNEISEKSEIFDDQFSVERPDGSNFTLKIRSTKLEDSAMYFCASYSGGRWGASYNEQFFGPGTRLTVL.

The chain employs TRBV7-8 and TRBJ2-7; 8 nucleotides match TRBD1. Germline CDR1 and CDR2: SGHVS and FQNEAQ. V shed 5 bases and J 1 base; nucleotides not matched to a gene: 4. The CDR3 is 14 amino acids. The CDR3 spells CASSAGGQSYEQYV. The DNA of the CDR3 is TGTGCCAGCAGCGCAGGGGGCCAGTCCTACGAGCAGTACGTC.

This clonotype was counted between two and nine times. The CDR3 region is CASRGSGGGNYEQYV. The CDR3 bases are TGTGCCAGCAGGGGTAGCGGCGGTGGAAATTACGAGCAGTACGTC. The gene calls are TRBV28 and TRBJ2-7; perhaps TRBD2 as D (6 bases). Germline CDR1 MDHEN, CDR2 SYDVKM. CDR3 length equals 15 residues. Trimming took off 6 bases at V and 4 bases at J, with 19 bases between the two ends.

This chain joins TRBV11-3 and TRBJ2-1; 7 bases are shared with TRBD1. The CDR3 extends over 13 amino acids. CDR1 and CDR2 (germline): SGHNT, YENEEA. The J segment lost 6 bases and the V segment lost 6 bases, leaving 5 bases of the junction unmatched. The DNA for the CDR3 is TGTGCCAGCAGGTCACGGACAGGCAATGAGCAGTTCTTC. Its protein is CASRSRTGNEQFF. Filled out from reference TRBV11-3 and TRBJ2-1, the complete variable domain reads EAGVVQSPRYKIIEKKQPVAFWCNPISGHNTLYWYLQNLGQGPELLIRYENEEAVDDSQLPKDRFSAERLKGVDSTLKIQPAELGDSAVYLCASRSRTGNEQFFGPGTRLTVL.

Here the CDR3 DNA reads TGTGCCAGCAGCCTCCGGATGGAAGAGACCCAGTACTTC. It translates to CASSLRMEETQYF. The J gene is TRBJ2-5, the V gene TRBV4-2; no reliable D call. Trimming removed 4 bases from V and 3 bases from J, with 9 bases in between. The CDR3 has 13 amino acids. The germline gives CDR1 LGHNA, CDR2 YNFKEQ.

A few counts support this clonotype. V is TRBV28 and J is TRBJ2-1; tentative D call: TRBD1 (6 bases). The length of the CDR3 is 13 residues. V was trimmed by 4 bases and J by 7 bases, leaving 11 bases between them. Germline V lookup: CDR1 MDHEN, CDR2 SYDVKM. The CDR3 protein is CASSWSDRNEQFF. DNA of the CDR3: TGTGCCAGCAGTTGGTCCGACAGGAATGAGCAGTTCTTC.

The chain has TRBV9 and TRBJ2-1, with D tentatively TRBD1 or TRBD2 (6 bases each). The CDR3 spans 16 residues. V lost 3 bases and J lost 4, with 17 bases in between. The germline V gene encodes CDR1 SGDLS and CDR2 YYNGEE. CDR3 nucleotide sequence: TGTGCCAGCAGCGGATATGGCCGGGGGCGGTACAATGAGCAGTTCTTC. This codes for CASSGYGRGRYNEQFF.

CDR3 sequence reads: CASSLIQGDEQYF. As DNA, the CDR3 is TGTGCCAGCAGCTTAATACAGGGTGACGAGCAGTACTTC. V usage is TRBV7-3 and J usage is TRBJ2-7; TRBD1 is a possible D gene (6 bases). The CDR3 sequence is 13 residues long. Germline lookup yields CDR1 SGHTA and CDR2 FQGTGA. V was shortened by 1 base and J by 5 bases, with 9 bases between the two germline ends.

The rearrangement uses TRBV6-2 or TRBV6-3 and TRBJ1-1; D not certain. This CDR3 is 12 amino acids long. V was cut by 6 bases and J by 1 base, with 6 bases left in between. Germline assignment: CDR1 MNHEY and CDR2 SVGEGT. The CDR3, as DNA: TGTGCCAGCAGACACGAGAACACTGAAGCTTTCTTT. It translates to CASRHENTEAFF.

V and J are TRBV11-2 and TRBJ1-1, with a possible D match to TRBD1 (5 bases). CDR3 length: 14 residues. The germline gives CDR1 SGHAT, CDR2 FQNNGV. V was cut by 2 bases and J by 1 base, with 8 bases left in between. The DNA of the CDR3 is TGTGCCAGCAGCTTAAACGGGGGGAACACTGAAGCTTTCTTT. This encodes CASSLNGGNTEAFF.

V is TRBV29-1 and J is TRBJ2-1, with 14 bases that match TRBD2. CDR1 is SQVTM, CDR2 ANQGSEA, per germline. The CDR3 sequence is 17 residues long. J lost 4 bases, V lost 7 bases, and 12 bases had no gene match. CDR3 sequence: CSARLAGGPGSYNEQFF. The CDR3 DNA sequence: TGCAGCGCCCGACTAGCGGGGGGGCCAGGGTCATACAATGAGCAGTTCTTC.

The gene calls are TRBV29-1 and TRBJ2-5, with TRBD1 matching over 7 bases. Looked up from germline, CDR1 is SQVTM and CDR2 is ANQGSEA. V lost 4 bases to trimming and J lost 0 bases; unmatched junction nucleotides: 5. CDR3 length: 14 residues. The CDR3 coding sequence is TGCAGCGTTGGGTCGACAGGGTACCAAGAGACCCAGTACTTC. This translates into CSVGSTGYQETQYF.

This clonotype was detected ten times or more. This chain connects TRBV5-1 to TRBJ2-2; 8 nucleotides line up with TRBD1. Germline V lookup: CDR1 SGHRS, CDR2 YFSETQ. V lost 4 bases to trimming and J lost 3 bases; unmatched junction nucleotides: 2. The CDR3 extends over 14 amino acids. CDR3 DNA sequence: TGCGCCAGCAGCCTACAGGGGGACACCGGGGAGCTGTTTTTT. Residues: CASSLQGDTGELFF.

A few counts support this clonotype. The chain couples TRBV6-5 to TRBJ2-3; no firm D call. From germline, CDR1 is MNHEY and CDR2 SVGAGI. This CDR3 comprises 13 residues. Trimming stripped 1 base from V and 7 bases from J, with 9 bases between. CDR3 amino acids: CASSYWRHNTQYF. The CDR3 DNA reads as TGTGCCAGCAGTTACTGGCGACACAATACGCAGTATTTT.

The chain uses TRBV7-2 and TRBJ1-2; 7 nucleotides agree with TRBD1. The CDR3 contains 16 residues. V lost 1 base, J lost 2 bases, and 7 bases stayed unmatched. CDR1 and CDR2 from the germline V gene are SGHTA and FQGNSA. CDR3 in amino acids: CASSLEAGQRNYGYTF. CDR3 bases: TGTGCCAGCAGCTTAGAGGCGGGACAGAGGAACTATGGCTACACCTTC.

This clonotype was counted only a few times. The V call is TRBV7-2, the J call TRBJ1-2; D gene uncertain. Trimming removed 7 bases at V and 4 bases at J, with 13 bases between. The CDR3 length is 13 residues. Germline V gene sequence: CDR1 SGHTA, CDR2 FQGNSA. CDR3: CASTRSSGYGYTF. Here the CDR3 DNA reads TGTGCCAGCACGAGGAGTTCGGGCTATGGCTACACCTTC.

This clonotype was seen many times. The chain couples TRBV20-1 to TRBJ2-2; D ambiguous. V shed 3 bases and J shed 1 base, with 6 bases lying between them. This CDR3 has 13 amino acids. Per germline, CDR1 DFQATT and CDR2 SNEGSKA (reference sequence). The CDR3 loop is CSARDGNTGELFF. DNA for the CDR3: TGCAGTGCTAGGGACGGGAACACCGGGGAGCTGTTTTTT.

This clonotype was found a few times. This chain uses TRBV7-2 with TRBJ2-5; D may be TRBD1 (6 bases). Germline CDR1 SGHTA, CDR2 FQGNSA. The CDR3 is 13 residues long. The ends were cut back, 5 bases at V and 5 bases at J, with 12 bases in the middle. The chain's CDR3 is CASSQGYWETQYF. The CDR3 coding sequence is TGTGCCAGCAGCCAGGGGTATTGGGAGACCCAGTACTTC.

This clonotype was counted between two and nine times. DNA of the CDR3: TGTGCCAGCAGTACCCAGGGGGGGGTTGGCAAAAACATTCAGTACTTC. Protein product: CASSTQGGVGKNIQYF. This rearrangement joins TRBV6-6 to TRBJ2-4; either TRBD1 or TRBD2 may supply D (7 bases each). Germline lookup yields CDR1 MNHNY and CDR2 SVGAGI (reference sequence). V was pared by 5 bases and J by 3 bases, with 17 bases between. This CDR3 region has 16 residues.